What follows are 9 T cell receptor beta chains derived from one specimen sequenced in a study of molecular identifiers for immune sequencing clone quantification. In TCRdb, the PCR reads were re-called with MiXCR into one record per CDR3 protein. Among 100,000 or so distinct CDR3 sequences listed, roughly a third were seen once. Sequences were obtained from naive CD8+ T cells from blood, with Jurkat cell RNA spiked in. The sample's subset: FACS-sorted CD8+CD4-CCR7+CD45RA+ naive T cells. These receptors were collected from a human donor in good health. Some libraries in this study had Jurkat cell RNA spiked in.

This clonotype came up a few times. The rearrangement links TRBV7-9 to TRBJ1-5; no clear D gene. With 1 base removed from V and 6 bases from J, the gap between germline ends came to 10 bases. This CDR3 is built from 14 residues. CDR1 and CDR2 (germline): SEHNR, FQNEAQ (reference sequence). The CDR3 DNA sequence: TGTGCCAGCAGCTTAGGAAGCGGGTTTCAGCCCCAGCATTTT. Translation: CASSLGSGFQPQHF.

The V and J genes are TRBV2 and TRBJ2-7; D is possibly TRBD2 (6 bases). CDR3 length: 17 amino acids. The germline CDR1 and CDR2 sequences are SNHLY and FYNNEI. Trimming shortened V by 3 bases and J by 5 bases, and 23 bases separated the two germline ends. In nucleotides, the CDR3 is TGTGCCAGCAGTGAGGAATCGTTTATCGGGAGCATCGACGAGCAGTACTTC. Amino acid sequence: CASSEESFIGSIDEQYF.

V is TRBV7-9 and J is TRBJ2-2; D is uncertain. V lost 2 bases, J lost 5 bases, and 9 bases lay in between. There are 14 residues in the CDR3. CDR1 is SEHNR and CDR2 is FQNEAQ in the germline V gene (reference sequence). The CDR3 loop reads CASSLPLDTGELFF. DNA for the CDR3: TGTGCCAGCAGCTTACCCCTGGATACCGGGGAGCTGTTTTTT. The full variable domain, rest sourced from reference TRBV7-9 and TRBJ2-2, is DTGVSQNPRHKITKRGQNVTFRCDPISEHNRLYWYRQTLGQGPEFLTYFQNEAQLEKSRLLSDRFSAERPKGSFSTLEIQRTEQGDSAMYLCASSLPLDTGELFFGEGSRLTVL.

This clonotype has a handful of counts. J is TRBJ1-1 and V is TRBV12-5; 9 bases match TRBD1. The V and J ends lost 4 bases and 5 bases, in that order; junction bases with no gene match: 5. CDR3 length: 14 residues. CDR1 is LGHNT, CDR2 FRNRAP, per germline. The CDR3 DNA is TGTGCTAGTGGTTCCGGACAGGGGACAACTGAAGCTTTCTTT. It translates to CASGSGQGTTEAFF.

On this clonotype: A much bigger clone sits one base away, suggesting this may be a read error. The rearrangement uses TRBV12-3 or TRBV12-4 and TRBJ2-3, with D tentatively TRBD2 (5 bases). The CDR3 extends over 11 amino acids. V was pared by 10 bases and J by 6 bases, with 11 bases between. The CDR3: CANRGFDTQYF. The CDR3 DNA reads as TGTGCCAACAGAGGGTTTGATACGCAGTATTTT.

CDR3 region: CASSAMVLTRNNEQFF. CDR3 in DNA: TGTGCCAGCAGCGCAATGGTGTTGACGAGGAACAATGAGCAGTTCTTC. The V and J genes are TRBV7-9 and TRBJ2-1; no firm D call. There are 16 residues in the CDR3. V lost 5 bases to trimming and J lost 5 bases, with 19 bases between them. Germline values: CDR1 SEHNR, CDR2 FQNEAQ (reference sequence). The variable domain in full, completed from reference TRBV7-9 and TRBJ2-1, reads DTGVSQNPRHKITKRGQNVTFRCDPISEHNRLYWYRQTLGQGPEFLTYFQNEAQLEKSRLLSDRFSAERPKGSFSTLEIQRTEQGDSAMYLCASSAMVLTRNNEQFFGPGTRLTVL.

A note on this clonotype: The junction departs from the called germline gene at one end, perhaps through a read error. The CDR3 here is CATNTGREGVSYTEQFF. The CDR3 DNA sequence: TGTGCCACCAACACGGGGCGGGAAGGGGTCTCCTACACTGAGCAGTTCTTC. The V and J genes are TRBV28 and TRBJ2-1, with a tentative D call TRBD2 (6 bases). The CDR3 contains 17 residues. CDR1 is MDHEN, CDR2 SYDVKM, per germline.

A few counts support this clonotype. The chain joins TRBV29-1 to TRBJ2-1; 16 positions agree with TRBD2. The germline gives CDR1 SQVTM, CDR2 ANQGSEA. V trimming: 0 bases; J trimming: 10 bases; junction bases outside the gene matches: 12. This CDR3 region has 18 residues. CDR3 protein: CSVEDPGLAGGSSGEQFF. As DNA, the CDR3 is TGCAGCGTTGAAGACCCGGGACTAGCGGGAGGGTCCTCGGGCGAGCAGTTCTTC.

The V and J genes are TRBV9 and TRBJ2-2; 10 positions agree with TRBD2. Per germline, CDR1 SGDLS and CDR2 YYNGEE. The length of the CDR3 is 16 residues. Trimming removed 3 bases from V and 9 bases from J; junction bases left unmatched: 11. CDR3 in amino acids: CASSDGTSGRARELFF. The DNA for the CDR3 is TGTGCCAGCAGCGACGGGACAAGCGGGAGGGCCAGGGAGCTGTTTTTT.